This T cell receptor beta chain was recovered during a study of blood T cells in healthy people across ages. A second 7 to 11 cycle PCR used barcoded and J-beta primers. In TCRdb, the 5' RACE reads were re-called with MiXCR into one record per CDR3 protein. The sample has 700,000 to 900,000 distinct CDR3 sequences; approximately 53% are singletons. CDR3 length: 14 amino acids. With 6 bases clipped from V and 8 bases from J, the junction kept 10 bases outside the gene matches. This receptor was taken from an older man in good health. The chain uses TRBV12-3 or TRBV12-4 and TRBJ2-4; 7 bases match TRBD2. Sequenced: blood. This CDR3 reads CASSQRTRWYIQYF. The CDR3 region has the DNA TGTGCCAGCAGCCAGAGGACTAGGTGGTACATTCAGTACTTC.